This T cell receptor beta chain came from a study of blood T cell repertoires in COVID-19 (dated by TCRdb to about 2020). In terms of the full investigation: Collaborator samples came from the United States, Italy and Spain and covered acute and convalescent phases of COVID-19. Deeply sampled blood TCRbeta repertoires from subjects exposed to, actively infected with, or recovered from COVID-19 were included in the dataset. The repertoires were made available in a free public database intended to serve as a resource for research on the immune response to SARS-CoV-2. Nearly every sample came with metadata listing a de-identified subject ID, COVID-19 status, age in years and sex. Samples came from the ongoing ImmuneRACE study (first 160 participants) plus 1,254 subjects from 6 global collaborators. The material from the prospective study consisted of cDNA or gDNA derived from T cells, B-cell-depleted T cells, or PBMCs. HLA class I and class II types, where available, came from metadata supplied by the sample provider rather than from assay-based typing.

Collaborating institutions collected whole blood in K2EDTA tubes following their own protocols. For TCRbeta analysis, collaborators shipped samples as frozen whole blood, isolated PBMCs, or DNA extracted from either of those sample types. With regard to this clone: Its target antigen remains unknown. Base qualities are not recorded, but no much larger clone differs from it by a single base.

On the study overall, not on this receptor specifically: The amount of clinical and demographic metadata varied by source and participant and was provided uncurated.

The CDR3 spans 14 residues, from the cysteine through the phenylalanine. The DNA shown is the 42-base CDR3, in frame from base 1. CDR1 and CDR2, looked up from the germline V gene (reference sequence), are LNHNV and YYDKDF. At the junction V is shortened by 0 bases and J by 6 bases, with 11 bases in between. TCRbeta CDR3 regions were amplified from genomic DNA using the immunoSEQ Assay, a bias-controlled multiplex PCR. The authors processed their data as follows. Within the assay, amplification of reference gene primers was used to estimate how many nucleated cells each sample contained. To quantify the absolute abundance of each unique TCRbeta CDR3 rearrangement, sequence reads were collapsed and filtered. For each sample, productive Simpson clonality was calculated as the square root of Simpson's diversity index over productive rearrangements. TCRdb stores this immuneACCESS table with in-frame sequences only. Part of the clones is absent; in the studies checked, under half of the shortfall reflects unresolved V genes, and no reason is known for the rest. V and J calls and clone size are copied from that table; D and trimming were computed from the DNA. This sample has fewer than 80,000 clones in its table, and more than 75% of those were observed once. The top ten clones comprise around 5% of the sample.

This receptor was taken from a human donor in a cohort sampled during active COVID-19. Material: peripheral blood. The chain joins TRBV15 to TRBJ1-1; the D gene assignment is ambiguous. The CDR3 region reads CATSREKSLSEAFF. The DNA sequence is as follows: TGTGCCACCAGCAGAGAGAAAAGCCTCTCTGAAGCTTTCTTT.